This T cell receptor (beta chain) was recovered during a study of CD8+ T cells in alopecia areata. The overall study: Patients in the treated group were given tofacitinib by mouth, 5 to 10 mg twice a day.

Study-wide results and caveats: Higher clonality was seen in lesional scalp than in normal scalp, especially in alopecia totalis/universalis.

V was clipped by 4 bases and J by 6 bases; unmatched bases: 9. The CDR3 runs to 15 residues. Germline CDR1 reads SGHRS; CDR2 reads YFSETQ. It was cDNA, reverse transcribed from extracted RNA, that served as the sequencing template. The data were produced by immunoSEQ multiplex PCR, yet TCRdb's version contains in-frame clones alone and is incomplete. The data contain fewer than 250,000 clones, about 64% of them singletons. This clone has only a few counts. The target antigen is unknown. Indicated treatment: oral pan-JAK inhibitor, 5-10 mg twice daily. Patients with alopecia areata provided lesional scalp punch biopsies as well as peripheral blood.

This chain uses TRBV5-1 with TRBJ2-2, with 7 bases aligning to TRBD1. The sample consisted of CD4+ T cells sorted from blood, taken at week 4, from a patient treated with tofacitinib. This clonotype originated in a human donor with alopecia areata. The CDR3 sequence is CASSPLTGMSGELFF. The CDR3 DNA is TGCGCCAGCAGCCCGTTGACAGGGATGTCCGGGGAGCTGTTTTTT.